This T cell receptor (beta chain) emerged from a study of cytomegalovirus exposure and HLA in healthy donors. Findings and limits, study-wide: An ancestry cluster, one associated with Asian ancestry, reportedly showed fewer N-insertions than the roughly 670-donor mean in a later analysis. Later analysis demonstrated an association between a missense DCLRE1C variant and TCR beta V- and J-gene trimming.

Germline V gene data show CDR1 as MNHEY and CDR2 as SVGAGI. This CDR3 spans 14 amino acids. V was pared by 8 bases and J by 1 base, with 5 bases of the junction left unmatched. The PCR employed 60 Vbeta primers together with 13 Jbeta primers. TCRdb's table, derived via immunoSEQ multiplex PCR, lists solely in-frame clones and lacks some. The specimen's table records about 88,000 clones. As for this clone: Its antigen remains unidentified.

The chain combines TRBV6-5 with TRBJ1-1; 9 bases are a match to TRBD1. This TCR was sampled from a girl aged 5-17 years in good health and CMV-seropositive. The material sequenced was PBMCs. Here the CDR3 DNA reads TGTGCCAGCCAGGACAGGGGCTGGAACACTGAAGCTTTCTTT. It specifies CASQDRGWNTEAFF.